A single sample is the source of the 25 T cell receptor beta chains below, sequenced in a study of blood T cell repertoires in COVID-19. Produced via immunoSEQ multiplex PCR; TCRdb's table is partial and in-frame only. This sample has fewer than 250,000 clones; roughly 90% occur once, and the top ten carry more than 0.7%. Material: peripheral blood. These receptors were collected from a man between 60 and 75 years old with COVID-19, enrolled during active disease.

The chain combines TRBV28 with TRBJ1-5; D is perhaps TRBD1 (5 bases). The germline gives CDR1 MDHEN, CDR2 SYDVKM. The CDR3 is 11 residues long. Trimming removed 6 bases at V and 6 bases at J, with 6 bases between. CDR3 DNA sequence: TGTGCCAGCAGCGGGGGTCAGCCCCAGCATTTT. It specifies CASSGGQPQHF.

In this sample, this clone turned up once. The chain couples TRBV18 to TRBJ1-5; a possible D gene is TRBD1 (5 bases). The CDR3 length is 15 residues. V was cut by 1 base and J by 0 bases, with 7 bases left in between. Germline V gives CDR1 KGHSH, CDR2 LQKENI. CDR3 in amino acids: CASSPQDNSNQPQHF. In DNA, the CDR3 is TGTGCCAGCTCACCACAGGACAATAGCAATCAGCCCCAGCATTTT.

The J gene is TRBJ1-4, the V gene TRBV14; 8 positions agree with TRBD1. Germline V gives CDR1 SGHDN, CDR2 FVKESK. This CDR3 is built from 14 residues. J lost 5 bases, V lost 4 bases, and 3 bases had no gene match. The CDR3, as DNA: TGTGCCAGCAGCCCGCGGACAGGGAATGAAAAACTGTTTTTT. As protein: CASSPRTGNEKLFF.

The rearrangement uses TRBV15 and TRBJ1-4; no reliable D call. The CDR3 covers 14 residues. Germline V lookup: CDR1 LNHNV, CDR2 YYDKDF (reference sequence). The germline V and J ends were trimmed by 3 bases and 4 bases, with 9 bases remaining between them. For the CDR3, the DNA is TGTGCCACCAGCAGGGAGGCCTATAATGAAAAACTGTTTTTT. This sequence encodes CATSREAYNEKLFF. The variable domain in full, completed from reference TRBV15 and TRBJ1-4, reads DAMVIQNPRYQVTQFGKPVTLSCSQTLNHNVMYWYQQKSSQAPKLLFHYYDKDFNNEADTPDNFQSRRPNTSFCFLDIRSPGLGDTAMYLCATSREAYNEKLFFGSGTQLSVL.

The chain uses TRBV28 and TRBJ2-7; TRBD2 agrees at 8 bases. The CDR3 is made up of 12 amino acids. Trimming removed 6 bases from V and 9 bases from J; junction bases left unmatched: 7. The germline V gene has CDR1 MDHEN and CDR2 SYDVKM. CDR3 nucleotides: TGTGCCAGCAGCTTAGCGGGAACTGGGCAGTACTTC. As protein: CASSLAGTGQYF.

This clone has only a few counts. The chain uses TRBV28 and TRBJ1-2; possible D gene TRBD1, 6 bases. Trimming pared 5 bases from V and 6 bases from J, leaving 16 bases between. CDR1 MDHEN and CDR2 SYDVKM come from the germline V gene. CDR3 length equals 14 residues. Written as DNA, the CDR3 is TGTGCCAGCAGTACAGGACAGCTTCCCCATGGCTACACCTTC. It translates to CASSTGQLPHGYTF.

The V gene is TRBV24-1, the J gene TRBJ2-2; D gene uncertain. The germline V gene has CDR1 KGHDR and CDR2 SFDVKD. Deletions cut 5 bases from V and 1 base from J, with 4 bases between. The CDR3 covers 13 residues. CDR3 residues: CATSALNTGELFF. Written as DNA, the CDR3 is TGTGCCACCAGTGCCTTGAACACCGGGGAGCTGTTTTTT.

This chain uses TRBV19 with TRBJ1-5; TRBD1 aligns across 8 bases. The trim removed 6 bases at V and 3 bases at J, leaving 4 bases unmatched. CDR3 length equals 14 residues. Germline CDR1 and CDR2: LNHDA and SQIVND (reference sequence). The CDR3 spells CASSDRGVNQPQHF. In nucleotides, the CDR3 is TGTGCCAGTAGCGACAGGGGAGTCAATCAGCCCCAGCATTTT. The variable domain in full, with the rest retrieved from reference TRBV19 and TRBJ1-5, is DGGITQSPKYLFRKEGQNVTLSCEQNLNHDAMYWYRQDPGQGLRLIYYSQIVNDFQKGDIAEGYSVSREKKESFPLTVTSAQKNPTAFYLCASSDRGVNQPQHFGDGTRLSIL.

This clone was seen a single time. The rearrangement links TRBV6-1 to TRBJ1-5; 7 bases match TRBD1. Trimming cost V 4 bases and J 5 bases; bases outside gene matches: 14. The CDR3 consists of 17 residues. CDR1 MNHNS and CDR2 SASEGT come from the germline V gene. The DNA of the CDR3 is TGTGCCAGCAGTGGGCTCCGGACAGGACTAAACTATCAGCCCCAGCATTTT. Translated: CASSGLRTGLNYQPQHF.

The chain uses TRBV5-3 and TRBJ2-7; D perhaps matches TRBD1 (6 bases). TRBV5-3 is reported as an ORF; its role is uncertain. V dropped 6 bases and J dropped 4 bases, with 17 bases sitting between them. This CDR3 comprises 14 residues. CDR3 in DNA: TGTGCCAGAATCCTCAGGGGATGGGGTTACGAGCAGTACTTC. Amino acid sequence: CARILRGWGYEQYF.

This clone was recorded only once. V is TRBV19 and J is TRBJ1-5; possibly TRBD1 for D (5 bases). The CDR3 contains 17 residues. Germline V gene lookup returns CDR1 LNHDA and CDR2 SQIVND (reference sequence). The V gene lost 4 bases and the J gene lost 4 bases, with 20 bases spanning the gap. The CDR3 sequence is CASSRQGSSIPNQPQHF. Here the CDR3 DNA reads TGTGCCAGTAGTAGGCAGGGTTCATCGATCCCTAATCAGCCCCAGCATTTT.

This clone was counted only a few times. V and J are TRBV28 and TRBJ2-6; 7 nucleotides agree with TRBD1. V was clipped by 6 bases and J by 0 bases; unmatched bases: 5. In germline, CDR1 is MDHEN, CDR2 SYDVKM. CDR3 size: 16 residues. The CDR3 is CASREQGFSGANVLTF. The CDR3 DNA sequence: TGTGCCAGCAGGGAACAGGGGTTCTCTGGGGCCAACGTCCTGACTTTC.

V and J are TRBV4-1 and TRBJ1-1, with 8 bases lining up with TRBD1. CDR3 length equals 16 residues. CDR1 is MGHRA and CDR2 is YSYEKL in the germline V gene. After removal of 1 base from V and 3 bases from J, the junction contained 7 bases not matched to a gene. The chain's CDR3 is CASSQADRGGDTEAFF. CDR3 nucleotides: TGCGCCAGCAGCCAAGCAGACAGGGGAGGGGACACTGAAGCTTTCTTT.

The chain joins TRBV28 to TRBJ1-1, with 7 nucleotides matching TRBD1. The CDR3 spans 14 residues. Germline CDR1 reads MDHEN; CDR2 reads SYDVKM. Unmatched junction bases numbered 11, after V lost 9 bases and J lost 4 bases. Written as DNA, the CDR3 is TGTGCCAGTCTGTTGGGCAGGGGGTTCACTGAAGCTTTCTTT. This encodes CASLLGRGFTEAFF.

The chain combines TRBV21-1 with TRBJ2-1; whether TRBD2, the table's D call, matches the DNA was not checked. TRBV21-1 is shown as a pseudogene. The CDR3 consists of 20 residues. In DNA, the CDR3 is TGTGCCAGCAGCGAAAGCCGACCGGGACTAGCGGGAGTATCCTACAATGAGCAGTTCTTC. This translates into CASSESRPGLAGVSYNEQFF.

This clone came up once. The gene calls are TRBV4-2 and TRBJ1-1, with D perhaps TRBD1 (5 bases). CDR3 length: 14 residues. The germline gives CDR1 LGHNA, CDR2 YNFKEQ. Trimming cost V 0 bases and J 2 bases, with 7 bases left between them. CDR3 in amino acids: CASSQEGVNTEAFF. In DNA form, the CDR3 reads TGTGCCAGCAGCCAAGAAGGGGTAAACACTGAAGCTTTCTTT.

The V gene is TRBV18, the J gene TRBJ1-5; 8 positions agree with TRBD1. V trimming: 4 bases; J trimming: 6 bases; junction bases outside the gene matches: 11. The V gene's germline CDR1 is KGHSH and CDR2 LQKENI. The CDR3 extends over 16 amino acids. CDR3 in amino acids: CASSLQSRGRGQPQHF. The CDR3, as DNA: TGTGCCAGCTCACTACAGAGCAGGGGGCGCGGTCAGCCCCAGCATTTT.

A few counts support this clone. This sequence joins TRBV6-6 and TRBJ2-7; 11 bases align to TRBD2. Germline trimming cut 7 bases from V and 4 bases from J; bases unmatched to any gene: 12. CDR1 is MNHNY, CDR2 SVGAGI, per germline (reference sequence). CDR3 length: 16 residues. The CDR3 region is CASTFAIAGGSYEQYF. CDR3 coding DNA: TGTGCCAGCACATTCGCAATAGCGGGAGGGTCTTACGAGCAGTACTTC.

The rearrangement links TRBV19 to TRBJ2-7; D might be TRBD2 (5 bases). The CDR3 extends over 15 amino acids. With 9 bases removed from V and 2 bases from J, the gap between germline ends came to 20 bases. The V gene's germline CDR1 is LNHDA and CDR2 SQIVND (reference sequence). This CDR3 reads CASKLAGGSAYEQYF. In DNA, the CDR3 is TGTGCCAGCAAACTGGCGGGCGGCAGCGCCTACGAGCAGTACTTC.

The chain uses TRBV7-2 and TRBJ1-2; the D is unclear. The germline V gene encodes CDR1 SGHTA and CDR2 FQGNSA. V was trimmed by 2 bases and J by 7 bases, leaving 17 bases between them. This CDR3 is built from 15 residues. CDR3: CASSLSSGNHVGYTF. The CDR3 DNA reads as TGTGCCAGCAGCTTATCATCCGGGAATCACGTTGGCTACACCTTC.

The chain recombines TRBV28 with TRBJ2-7; 7 bases align to TRBD1. Germline V gene sequence: CDR1 MDHEN, CDR2 SYDVKM. This CDR3 comprises 15 residues. V lost 5 bases and J lost 7; bases outside the gene matches: 14. In nucleotides, the CDR3 is TGTGCCAGCAGTACCACAGGGGCGGGTTTGGGGGAGCAGTACTTC. Amino acid sequence: CASSTTGAGLGEQYF.

The chain is built from TRBV2 and TRBJ1-2; D uncertain. The germline gives CDR1 SNHLY, CDR2 FYNNEI. Between the trimmed V and J ends, which lost 5 bases and 10 bases, there was a span of 8 bases. The CDR3 has 10 amino acids. The DNA for the CDR3 is TGTGCCAGCAGTCCCGGGGACTACACCTTC. It is translated as CASSPGDYTF.

The V and J genes are TRBV12-3 or TRBV12-4 and TRBJ2-2, with a weak D call TRBD2 (6 bases). The CDR3 contains 12 residues. Trimming pared 8 bases from V and 7 bases from J, leaving 11 bases between. The chain's CDR3 is CASGREFGELFF. As DNA, the CDR3 is TGTGCCAGCGGACGGGAGTTCGGGGAGCTGTTTTTT.

V is TRBV2 and J is TRBJ2-3, with 7 nucleotides matching TRBD1. The V gene end was trimmed by 4 bases and the J gene end by 6 bases; junction bases not matched to a gene: 4. This CDR3 region has 13 residues. CDR1 and CDR2 from the germline V gene are SNHLY and FYNNEI. The CDR3 coding sequence is TGTGCCAGCAGTGGACAGGGTTTGGATACGCAGTATTTT. It codes for CASSGQGLDTQYF.

The J gene is TRBJ2-7, the V gene TRBV3-1 (or the pseudogene TRBV3-2); perhaps TRBD2 as D (6 bases). The CDR3 consists of 15 residues. V lost 5 bases and J lost 0, with 14 bases in between. The germline gives CDR1 LGHDT, CDR2 YNNKEL (reference sequence). CDR3 DNA sequence: TGTGCCAGCAGCAAACCGGGACTCCTCTCCTACGAGCAGTACTTC. Translating gives CASSKPGLLSYEQYF.